This T cell receptor beta chain is from a study of blood T cell repertoires in COVID-19. Background on the study: The origin of the acute and convalescent COVID-19 samples was the United States, Italy and Spain. T cells, B-cell-depleted T cells, or PBMCs provided the cDNA or gDNA that served as material.

Trimming stripped 2 bases from V and 3 bases from J, with 20 bases between. The germline V gene encodes CDR1 SEHNR and CDR2 FQNEAQ (reference sequence). The CDR3 sequence is 18 residues long. Per the original methods: Estimation of nucleated cell counts was performed using reference gene primer amplification. TCRdb keeps only in-frame clones here, not all; method: immunoSEQ multiplex PCR. The V and J calls and clone size are taken from that table; D and trimming were inferred from the DNA. The top ten clones hold roughly 6.8% of a sample with approximately 300,000 clones, 90% of them seen once. This clone showed up just once. While infection was still active, Seattle patients were enrolled and then followed longitudinally.

Sequencing used peripheral blood. The receptor's source is a woman in her 30s with COVID-19, enrolled during active disease. The chain carries TRBV7-9 and TRBJ2-1; TRBD1 is a possible D gene (5 bases). CDR3 region: CASSLTPSDRTYYNEQFF. CDR3 DNA sequence: TGTGCCAGCAGCTTAACACCCTCCGACAGAACCTACTACAATGAGCAGTTCTTC.